The rows below give T cell receptor beta chains drawn from one sample of a study of PD-L1 blockade in urothelial cancer. Some clones are missing from TCRdb's copy, which holds only in-frame ones; the method was immunoSEQ multiplex PCR. This sample has 50,000 to 65,000 clones, with around 82% found just once. The sequencing here drew on PBMCs, taken around atezolizumab (anti-PD-L1) treatment. Receptor source: a man in his forties or fifties with urothelial cancer. CDR3s include the opening cysteine and the closing phenylalanine or tryptophan. The D gene is left open where the match is weak. Only part of the rows carry a size: once, few, many, or a class if the clone is expanded.

d_gene	v_gene	j_gene	abundance	CDR3aa	CDR3nt
.	TRBV6-1	TRBJ1-5	.	CASSGGGNQPQHF	TGTGCCAGCAGTGGGGGGGGGAATCAGCCCCAGCATTTT
.	TRBV6-5	TRBJ1-1	once	CASSPQENTEAFF	TGTGCCAGCAGCCCCCAGGAGAACACTGAAGCTTTCTTT
.	TRBV28	TRBJ1-5	.	CASSLMGASIYQPQHF	TGTGCCAGCAGTTTAATGGGGGCTTCGATCTATCAGCCCCAGCATTTT
TRBD1	TRBV28	TRBJ1-1	.	CATTGGGFEAFF	TGTGCCACGACAGGGGGAGGGTTTGAAGCTTTCTTT
TRBD1	TRBV28	TRBJ1-5	few	CASSPQGVRNQPQHF	TGTGCCAGCAGTCCGCAGGGGGTAAGGAATCAGCCCCAGCATTTT
.	TRBV28	TRBJ1-5	.	CASSQPGQGNQPQHF	TGTGCCAGCAGTCAACCGGGCCAGGGTAATCAGCCCCAGCATTTT
TRBD2	TRBV5-8	TRBJ2-1	.	CASNGAGAGNEQFF	TGTGCCAGCAACGGCGCGGGAGCAGGGAATGAGCAGTTCTTC
TRBD1	TRBV14	TRBJ2-1	.	CASSPGTGYNEQFF	TGTGCCAGCAGCCCCGGGACAGGTTACAATGAGCAGTTCTTC
TRBD1	TRBV28	TRBJ1-2	.	CASSTRKTGAYGYTF	TGTGCCAGCAGCACCAGAAAGACAGGGGCCTATGGCTACACCTTC
TRBD2	TRBV4-1	TRBJ2-2	.	CASSPRTSGRYPYTGELFF	TGCGCCAGCAGCCCTCGGACTAGCGGGAGGTACCCCTACACCGGGGAGCTGTTTTTT
.	TRBV7-2	TRBJ2-2	.	CASSPRWGGGELFF	TGTGCCAGCAGCCCCCGGTGGGGAGGCGGGGAGCTGTTTTTT
TRBD1	TRBV5-1	TRBJ2-3	.	CASSQRTGRADTQYF	TGCGCCAGCAGCCAAAGGACAGGGAGAGCAGATACGCAGTATTTT
TRBD2	TRBV27	TRBJ2-3	.	CASSLWARQSAGAQYF	TGTGCCAGCAGTTTATGGGCCCGGCAGTCGGCGGGGGCGCAGTATTTT
TRBD2	TRBV5-1	TRBJ2-1	.	CASSLGAGGPHEQFF	TGCGCCAGCAGCTTGGGAGCGGGAGGGCCCCATGAGCAGTTCTTC
TRBD2	TRBV15	TRBJ2-3	.	CATSRFGLESTDTQYF	TGTGCCACCAGCAGGTTCGGACTAGAGAGCACAGATACGCAGTATTTT
.	TRBV5-1	TRBJ2-2	.	CASRRDGINTGELFF	TGCGCCAGCAGACGAGACGGGATCAACACCGGGGAGCTGTTTTTT
.	TRBV11-2	TRBJ2-7	.	CASSLDQTGEVDEQYF	TGTGCCAGCAGCTTAGATCAAACAGGGGAGGTGGACGAGCAGTACTTC
.	TRBV7-2	TRBJ1-4	few	CASRQGGSEKLFF	TGTGCCAGCAGACAGGGCGGGAGTGAAAAACTGTTTTTT
TRBD1	TRBV19	TRBJ2-4	.	CASTTDRGHIQYF	TGTGCCAGTACGACCGACAGGGGCCACATTCAGTACTTC
.	TRBV27	TRBJ1-2	.	CATQDRAASYTF	TGTGCCACCCAGGACAGAGCCGCCAGCTACACCTTC
TRBD1	TRBV7-9	TRBJ1-2	.	CASSLAPSEGALGYGYTF	TGTGCCAGCAGCTTAGCCCCCTCTGAGGGGGCGCTGGGGTATGGCTACACCTTC
.	TRBV7-3	TRBJ2-7	.	CASSLGGAGEQYF	TGTGCCAGCAGCTTGGGGGGTGCCGGAGAGCAGTACTTC
TRBD1	TRBV28	TRBJ2-3	.	CASSLPGQVRGTQYF	TGTGCCAGCAGTTTACCCGGACAGGTCCGGGGTACGCAGTATTTT
TRBD1	TRBV11-1	TRBJ1-1	.	CASSADRGRQGTEAFF	TGTGCCAGCAGCGCGGACAGGGGGCGGCAGGGGACTGAAGCTTTCTTT
.	TRBV2	TRBJ2-3	.	CASSINGRDTQYF	TGTGCCAGCAGTATAAACGGCAGGGATACGCAGTATTTT
.	TRBV7-2	TRBJ2-1	.	CASSLDGNSYNEQFF	TGTGCCAGCAGCTTAGACGGGAACTCCTACAATGAGCAGTTCTTC
.	TRBV15	TRBJ2-3	.	CATSRRANTDTQYF	TGTGCCACCAGCAGGCGGGCCAACACAGATACGCAGTATTTT
.	TRBV7-9	TRBJ1-2	.	CASSFKEAAIANYGYTF	TGTGCCAGCAGCTTTAAGGAGGCAGCCATAGCGAACTATGGCTACACCTTC
TRBD2	TRBV6-5	TRBJ2-7	.	CASSYSTGLAAEQYF	TGTGCCAGCAGTTACTCGACCGGTCTAGCGGCCGAGCAGTACTTC
.	TRBV5-1	TRBJ2-2	.	CATALGQTNTGELFF	TGCGCCACCGCGTTGGGGCAAACTAACACCGGGGAGCTGTTTTTT
.	TRBV6-4	TRBJ2-1	once	CASSDSRYNEQFF	TGTGCCAGCAGTGACTCCCGGTACAATGAGCAGTTCTTC
TRBD1	TRBV5-1	TRBJ1-2	.	CASSPGTAHSDHGYTF	TGCGCCAGCAGCCCAGGGACAGCCCACTCCGATCATGGCTACACCTTC
TRBD1	TRBV5-1	TRBJ1-5	.	CASSLEGTENQPQHF	TGCGCCAGCAGCTTGGAAGGGACAGAAAATCAGCCCCAGCATTTT
TRBD1	TRBV5-1	TRBJ2-6	.	CASSLERDSHSSGANVLTF	TGCGCCAGCAGCTTGGAGAGGGACAGCCATTCCTCTGGGGCCAACGTCCTGACTTTC
.	TRBV27	TRBJ1-1	.	CASSLRTRAGTEAFF	TGTGCCAGCAGTTTACGCACTCGAGCGGGGACTGAAGCTTTCTTT
.	TRBV6-5	TRBJ2-3	once	CASSSSYLAQYF	TGTGCCAGCAGTTCCTCCTACCTCGCGCAGTATTTT
.	TRBV6-6	TRBJ2-5	few	CASSIKETQYF	TGTGCCAGCAGTATTAAAGAGACCCAGTACTTC
.	TRBV7-9	TRBJ2-7	once	CASSLDPIHEQYF	TGTGCCAGCAGCTTAGATCCCATCCACGAGCAGTACTTC
TRBD2	TRBV5-4	TRBJ2-1	.	CALRGGGGRAYNEQFF	TGTGCCCTGAGGGGCGGTGGCGGGAGGGCGTACAATGAGCAGTTCTTC
TRBD2	TRBV28	TRBJ2-2	.	CAGMAGGPVTGELFF	TGTGCCGGGATGGCGGGAGGGCCAGTGACCGGGGAGCTGTTTTTT
TRBD1	TRBV2	TRBJ1-1	.	CASKETGGSTEAFF	TGTGCCAGCAAGGAAACAGGGGGCTCGACTGAAGCTTTCTTT
.	TRBV7-3	TRBJ2-2	.	CASSGRGNTGELFF	TGTGCCAGCAGCGGTCGGGGTAACACCGGGGAGCTGTTTTTT
TRBD2	TRBV9	TRBJ2-7	.	CASSVASGGYEQYF	TGTGCCAGCAGCGTAGCTAGCGGGGGCTACGAGCAGTACTTC
.	TRBV7-6	TRBJ1-4	.	CASSLTRGEKLFF	TGTGCCAGCAGCCTAACCCGAGGGGAAAAACTGTTTTTT
TRBD1	TRBV6-5	TRBJ1-2	.	CASSYTGGDDGYTF	TGTGCCAGCAGTTACACAGGGGGCGACGATGGCTACACCTTC
.	TRBV4-1	TRBJ2-2	.	CASSQAYTGELFF	TGCGCCAGCAGCCAAGCTTACACCGGGGAGCTGTTTTTT
.	TRBV5-1	TRBJ1-2	.	CASSFGENYGYTF	TGCGCCAGCAGCTTCGGAGAGAACTATGGCTACACCTTC
.	TRBV28	TRBJ2-7	once	CASSSQVYEQYF	TGTGCCAGCAGTTCCCAGGTATACGAGCAGTACTTC
.	TRBV28	TRBJ1-5	.	CASSRGAGGSNQPQHF	TGTGCCAGCAGTCGGGGGGCCGGGGGAAGCAATCAGCCCCAGCATTTT
.	TRBV5-8	TRBJ1-5	.	CASSFLTALNQPQHF	TGTGCCAGCAGCTTCCTGACAGCCCTCAATCAGCCCCAGCATTTT